Shown below are 22 T cell receptor beta chains from a single sample sequenced in a study of control samples from healthy donors and cancer patients. TCRdb keeps only in-frame clones here, not all; method: immunoSEQ multiplex PCR. The profile shows about 130,000 clones, roughly 91% of them singletons. The sequencing input was PBMCs. The receptors originated from a man aged 50-60 years with head and neck cancer.

V and J are TRBV3-1 (or the pseudogene TRBV3-2) and TRBJ2-1, with D hard to call. Trimming removed 3 bases from V and 9 bases from J, with 9 bases in between. The germline gives CDR1 LGHDT, CDR2 YNNKEL (reference sequence). This CDR3 comprises 12 residues. CDR3 sequence reads: CASSHGRSEQFF. The CDR3 DNA reads TGTGCCAGCAGCCACGGACGGAGTGAGCAGTTCTTC.

This rearrangement joins TRBV4-1 to TRBJ1-5, with a tentative D call TRBD1 (5 bases). In germline, CDR1 is MGHRA, CDR2 YSYEKL. CDR3 length equals 14 residues. The V end was cut by 6 bases, the J end by 5 bases, with 14 bases between. Here the CDR3 DNA reads TGCGCCAGCAGACCCGAGGACACCTATCAGCCCCAGCATTTT. Residues: CASRPEDTYQPQHF.

V usage is TRBV7-9 and J usage is TRBJ1-2; 9 bases match TRBD1. CDR1 and CDR2 from the germline V gene are SEHNR and FQNEAQ (reference sequence). Trimming took 1 base from V and 1 from J; bases not matched to a gene: 1. The CDR3 runs 15 residues. DNA of the CDR3: TGTGCCAGCAGCTTAGACAGGGGGCATAACTATGGCTACACCTTC. This translates into CASSLDRGHNYGYTF. The complete variable domain, with remaining parts taken from reference TRBV7-9 and TRBJ1-2, reads DTGVSQNPRHKITKRGQNVTFRCDPISEHNRLYWYRQTLGQGPEFLTYFQNEAQLEKSRLLSDRFSAERPKGSFSTLEIQRTEQGDSAMYLCASSLDRGHNYGYTFGSGTRLTVV.

V usage is TRBV6-5 and J usage is TRBJ2-7; D is undetermined. The V and J ends lost 5 bases and 6 bases respectively, with 11 bases between them. The germline gives CDR1 MNHEY, CDR2 SVGAGI. The CDR3 totals 12 residues. This CDR3 is CASSPDTTEQYF. The CDR3 DNA is TGTGCCAGCAGTCCCGACACAACCGAGCAGTACTTC.

This clone is a singleton in its sample. This chain connects TRBV6-5 to TRBJ2-7; 10 bases are shared with TRBD2. Losses at the gene ends were 8 bases for V and 4 bases for J; bases not matched to a gene: 2. The V gene's germline CDR1 is MNHEY and CDR2 SVGAGI. The CDR3 spans 12 residues. This chain's CDR3 is CASGTSDYEQYF. The CDR3 bases are TGTGCCAGCGGGACTAGCGATTACGAGCAGTACTTC.

The rearrangement joins TRBV7-8 to TRBJ2-2; TRBD1 aligns across 7 bases. The CDR3 spans 14 residues. In germline, CDR1 is SGHVS, CDR2 FQNEAQ. V was clipped by 6 bases and J by 5 bases; unmatched bases: 6. CDR3: CASRGYRGTGELFF. In DNA, the CDR3 is TGTGCCAGCAGAGGTTACAGGGGTACCGGGGAGCTGTTTTTT.

The count of this clone is one. The V gene is TRBV28, the J gene TRBJ1-6, with D hard to call. The germline CDR1 and CDR2 sequences are MDHEN and SYDVKM. Deletions cut 7 bases from V and 10 bases from J, with 17 bases between. The CDR3 runs 14 residues. The CDR3 is CASTLGELSSPLHF. Written as DNA, the CDR3 is TGTGCCAGCACCCTAGGAGAGTTGAGCTCACCCCTCCACTTT.

J is TRBJ2-1 and V is TRBV7-6; no reliable D call. Germline CDR1 is SGHVS and CDR2 is FNYEAQ. Trimming cost V 1 base and J 0 bases, with 10 bases left between them. There are 16 residues in the CDR3. For the CDR3, the DNA is TGTGCCAGCAGCTTAGTTGCCTCCGGCTCCTACAATGAGCAGTTCTTC. Amino acids: CASSLVASGSYNEQFF.

The rearrangement links TRBV28 to TRBJ2-7; tentative D call: TRBD1 (7 bases). The CDR3 loop spans 14 amino acids. V lost 8 bases and J lost 0, with 14 bases in between. Per germline, CDR1 MDHEN and CDR2 SYDVKM. CDR3 amino acids: CASQFRGVSYEQYF. The CDR3 DNA sequence: TGTGCCAGCCAATTCAGGGGGGTCTCCTACGAGCAGTACTTC.

The rearrangement joins TRBV19 to TRBJ1-5; D call uncertain. Trimming stripped 9 bases from V and 0 bases from J, with 12 bases between. This CDR3 is 14 amino acids long. The germline CDR1 and CDR2 sequences are LNHDA and SQIVND (reference sequence). In nucleotides, the CDR3 is TGTGCCAGCAGGCCCGATTTTAGCAATCAGCCCCAGCATTTT. Residues: CASRPDFSNQPQHF.

This chain joins TRBV6-2 or TRBV6-3 and TRBJ2-7; D gene uncertain. Trimming removed 0 bases at V and 7 bases at J, with 7 bases between. The CDR3 is 12 residues long. The germline V gene has CDR1 MNHEY and CDR2 SVGEGT. The CDR3 sequence: CASSYSNGEQYF. Written as DNA, the CDR3 is TGTGCCAGCAGTTACTCTAACGGGGAGCAGTACTTC.

This sequence joins TRBV3-1 (or the pseudogene TRBV3-2) and TRBJ1-3; D is unresolved. V gave up 2 bases and J gave up 2 bases, with 1 base separating them. There are 12 residues in the CDR3. Per the germline V gene, CDR1 is LGHDT and CDR2 is YNNKEL (reference sequence). The chain's CDR3 is CASSQTGNTIYF. The CDR3 nucleotides read TGTGCCAGCAGCCAAACTGGAAACACCATATATTTT.

CDR3 residues: CASGGGPRQETQYF. The CDR3 DNA is TGTGCCAGCGGCGGGGGGCCCCGACAAGAGACCCAGTACTTC. V usage is TRBV3-1 (or the pseudogene TRBV3-2) and J usage is TRBJ2-5; 8 nucleotides align to TRBD2. From germline, CDR1 is LGHDT and CDR2 YNNKEL (reference sequence). This CDR3 has 14 residues. The junction had 7 bases not matched to a gene; V was cut back by 8 bases and J by 2 bases.

V gene TRBV14 combines with J gene TRBJ2-7; D gene uncertain. Deletions cut 1 base from V and 3 bases from J, with 13 bases between. Germline V gives CDR1 SGHDN, CDR2 FVKESK. The CDR3 spans 15 residues. DNA of the CDR3: TGTGCCAGCAGCCAAGTATCGAGACGGTTCTACGAGCAGTACTTC. This translates into CASSQVSRRFYEQYF.

The V call is TRBV6-2 or TRBV6-3, the J call TRBJ1-5, with D uncertain. The germline gives CDR1 MNHEY, CDR2 SVGEGT. The CDR3 spans 14 residues. V was trimmed by 0 bases and J by 6 bases, leaving 9 bases between them. CDR3 residues: CASSYSRVVQPQHF. CDR3 coding DNA: TGTGCCAGCAGTTACTCGAGGGTGGTTCAGCCCCAGCATTTT.

The gene calls are TRBV18 and TRBJ1-1; 7 bases match TRBD1. The J segment lost 4 bases and the V segment lost 6 bases, leaving 5 bases of the junction unmatched. The V gene's germline CDR1 is KGHSH and CDR2 LQKENI. The CDR3 consists of 13 residues. The CDR3: CASSEGGRTEAFF. CDR3 DNA: TGTGCCAGCTCGGAAGGGGGCCGCACTGAAGCTTTCTTT.

The rearrangement links TRBV29-1 to TRBJ2-2; 9 nucleotides match TRBD2. The CDR3 is 16 residues long. CDR1 and CDR2 from the germline V gene are SQVTM and ANQGSEA. V was pared by 3 bases and J by 2 bases, with 7 bases of the junction left unmatched. Here the CDR3 DNA reads TGCAGCGTTGACCCTCGCGGGGGGGGAAACACCGGGGAGCTGTTTTTT. Protein: CSVDPRGGGNTGELFF.

This chain joins TRBV6-6 and TRBJ2-5, with TRBD2 matching 12 bases. This CDR3 is built from 17 residues. J lost 4 bases, V lost 5 bases, and 11 bases had no gene match. The V gene's germline CDR1 is MNHNY and CDR2 SVGAGI (reference sequence). DNA for the CDR3: TGTGCCAGCAGTCGGAGGACTAGCGGGGCCCCCCGAGAGACCCAGTACTTC. Amino acid sequence: CASSRRTSGAPRETQYF.

V usage is TRBV13 and J usage is TRBJ1-3; no clear D. Germline V CDR1 and CDR2: PRHDT, FYEKMQ (reference sequence). Between the trimmed V and J ends, which lost 2 bases and 4 bases, there was a span of 15 bases. CDR3 length equals 16 residues. The CDR3 protein is CASSLRPQLRGNTIYF. CDR3 bases: TGTGCCAGCAGCTTACGACCCCAATTACGAGGAAACACCATATATTTT.

The rearrangement joins TRBV30 to TRBJ1-2; maybe TRBD1 (6 bases). The V gene's germline CDR1 is GTSNPN and CDR2 SVGIG (reference sequence). V was shortened by 0 bases and J by 6 bases, with 17 bases between the two germline ends. This CDR3 region has 15 residues. The CDR3 loop is CAWSVQTGWINGYTF. The CDR3 DNA is TGTGCCTGGAGTGTCCAAACAGGGTGGATAAATGGCTACACCTTC.

This rearrangement joins TRBV6-4 to TRBJ2-2; no clear D gene. The V gene lost 4 bases and the J gene lost 13 bases, with 13 bases spanning the gap. This CDR3 has 12 residues. Germline V gene lookup returns CDR1 MRHNA and CDR2 SNTAGT. The CDR3: CASSGQWGRLFF. Written as DNA, the CDR3 is TGTGCCAGCAGTGGCCAGTGGGGTCGGCTGTTTTTT.

The V gene is TRBV30, the J gene TRBJ1-1, with D tentatively TRBD1 (5 bases). Looked up from germline, CDR1 is GTSNPN and CDR2 is SVGIG (reference sequence). Trimming removed 2 bases at V and 2 bases at J, with 9 bases between. This CDR3 has 13 amino acids. This CDR3 is CAWSHDSNTEAFF. The CDR3 DNA follows: TGTGCCTGGAGTCACGACAGTAACACTGAAGCTTTCTTT.